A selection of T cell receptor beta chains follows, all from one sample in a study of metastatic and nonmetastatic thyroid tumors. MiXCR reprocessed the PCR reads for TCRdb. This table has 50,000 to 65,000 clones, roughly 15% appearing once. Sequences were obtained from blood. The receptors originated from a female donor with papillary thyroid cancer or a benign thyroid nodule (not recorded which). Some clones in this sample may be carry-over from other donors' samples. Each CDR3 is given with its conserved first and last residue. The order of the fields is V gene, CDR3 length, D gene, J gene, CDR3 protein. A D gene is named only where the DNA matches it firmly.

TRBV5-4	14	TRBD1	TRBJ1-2	CASSLGQGSYGYTF
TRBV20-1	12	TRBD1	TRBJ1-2	CSLGQGAGGYTF
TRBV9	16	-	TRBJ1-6	CASGKAIGDYNSPLHF
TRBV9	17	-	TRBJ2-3	CASIQRGRTRRVNTQYF
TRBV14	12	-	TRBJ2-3	CAGSRTTDTQYF
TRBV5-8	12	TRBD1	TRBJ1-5	CASRTGGQPQHF
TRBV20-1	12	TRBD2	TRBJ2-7	CSPAVAGDEQYF
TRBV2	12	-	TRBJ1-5	CASSARVGPQHF
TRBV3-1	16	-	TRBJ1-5	CASSQGGHSGNQPQHF
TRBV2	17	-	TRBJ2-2	CASRRARSGSHTGELFF
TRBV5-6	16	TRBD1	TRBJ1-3	CASSYRTGNSGNTIYF
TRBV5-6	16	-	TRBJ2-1	CASSLKGAMAYNEQFF
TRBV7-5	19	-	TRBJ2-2	CTSVPERRVAGGVTGELFF
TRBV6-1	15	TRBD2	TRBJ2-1	CASSEWTSGYNEQFF
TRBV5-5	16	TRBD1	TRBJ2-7	CASSGIHRGLSYEQYF
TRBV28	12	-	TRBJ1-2	CASTWQVEGYTF
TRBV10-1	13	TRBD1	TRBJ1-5	CASSEDRGLPQHF
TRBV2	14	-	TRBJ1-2	CASTTRQGLSGYTF
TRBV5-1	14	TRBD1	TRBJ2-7	CASSHGQAWNEQYF
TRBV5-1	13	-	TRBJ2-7	CASSLDFPYEQYF
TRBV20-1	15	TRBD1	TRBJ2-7	CSARDPDRGLFEQYF